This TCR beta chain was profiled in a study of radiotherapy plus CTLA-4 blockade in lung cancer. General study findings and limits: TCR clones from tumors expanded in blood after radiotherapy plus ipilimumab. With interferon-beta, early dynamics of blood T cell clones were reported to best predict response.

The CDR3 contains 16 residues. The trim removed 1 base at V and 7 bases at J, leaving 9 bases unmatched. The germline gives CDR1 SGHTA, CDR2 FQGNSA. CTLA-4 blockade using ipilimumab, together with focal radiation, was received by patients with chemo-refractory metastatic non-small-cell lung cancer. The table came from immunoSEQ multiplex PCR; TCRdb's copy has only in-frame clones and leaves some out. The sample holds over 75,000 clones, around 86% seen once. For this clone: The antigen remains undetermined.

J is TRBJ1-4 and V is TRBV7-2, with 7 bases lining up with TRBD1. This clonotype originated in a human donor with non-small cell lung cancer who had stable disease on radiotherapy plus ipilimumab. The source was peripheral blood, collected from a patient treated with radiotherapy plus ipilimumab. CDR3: CASSLGGGGAGEKLFF. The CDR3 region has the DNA TGTGCCAGCAGCTTAGGGGGAGGGGGCGCAGGTGAAAAACTGTTTTTT.